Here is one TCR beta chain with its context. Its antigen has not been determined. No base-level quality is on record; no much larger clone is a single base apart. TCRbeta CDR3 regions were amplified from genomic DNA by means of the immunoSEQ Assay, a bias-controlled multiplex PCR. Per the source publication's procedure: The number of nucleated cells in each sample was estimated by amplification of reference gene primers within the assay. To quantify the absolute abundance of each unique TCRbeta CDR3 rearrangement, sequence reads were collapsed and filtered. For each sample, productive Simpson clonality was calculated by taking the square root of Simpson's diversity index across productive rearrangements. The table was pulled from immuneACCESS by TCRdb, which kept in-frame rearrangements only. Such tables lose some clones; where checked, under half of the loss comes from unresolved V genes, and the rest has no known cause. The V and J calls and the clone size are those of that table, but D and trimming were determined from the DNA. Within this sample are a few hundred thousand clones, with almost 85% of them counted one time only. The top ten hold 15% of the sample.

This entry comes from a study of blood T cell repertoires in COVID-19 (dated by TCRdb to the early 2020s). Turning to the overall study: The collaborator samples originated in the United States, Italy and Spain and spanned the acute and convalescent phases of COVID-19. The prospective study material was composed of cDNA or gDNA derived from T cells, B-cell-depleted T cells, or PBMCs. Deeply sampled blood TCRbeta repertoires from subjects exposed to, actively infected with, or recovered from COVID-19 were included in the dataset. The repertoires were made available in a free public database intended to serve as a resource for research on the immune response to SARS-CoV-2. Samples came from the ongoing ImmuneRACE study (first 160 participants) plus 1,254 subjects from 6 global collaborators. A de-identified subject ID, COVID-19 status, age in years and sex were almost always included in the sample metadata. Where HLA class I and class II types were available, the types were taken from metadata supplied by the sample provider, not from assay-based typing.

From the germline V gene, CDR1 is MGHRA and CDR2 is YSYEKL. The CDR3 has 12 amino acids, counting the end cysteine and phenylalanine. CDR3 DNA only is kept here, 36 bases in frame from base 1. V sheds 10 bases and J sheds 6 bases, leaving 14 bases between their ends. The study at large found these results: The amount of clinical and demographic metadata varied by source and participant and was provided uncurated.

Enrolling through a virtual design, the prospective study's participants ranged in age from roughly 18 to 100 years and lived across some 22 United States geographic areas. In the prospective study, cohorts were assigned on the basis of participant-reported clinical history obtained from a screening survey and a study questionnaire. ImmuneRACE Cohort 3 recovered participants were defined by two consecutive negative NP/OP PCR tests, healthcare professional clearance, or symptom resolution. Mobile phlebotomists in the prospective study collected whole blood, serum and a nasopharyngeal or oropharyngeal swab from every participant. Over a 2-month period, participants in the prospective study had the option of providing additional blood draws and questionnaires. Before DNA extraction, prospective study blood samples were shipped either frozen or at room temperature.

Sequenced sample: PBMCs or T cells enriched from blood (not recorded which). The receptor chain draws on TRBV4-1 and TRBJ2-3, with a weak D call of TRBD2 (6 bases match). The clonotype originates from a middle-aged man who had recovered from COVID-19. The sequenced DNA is TGCGCCACCTCCCGGGGGACCGATACGCAGTATTTT. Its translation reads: CATSRGTDTQYF.